The present T cell receptor beta chain was sequenced within a study of T-cell memory formation after mild COVID-19. TCRdb re-derived calls from the 5' RACE reads in MiXCR, one entry per CDR3 protein. The sample includes about 290,000 distinct CDR3 sequences, approximately 15% seen only once; the top ten take around a fifth. The receptor comes from a man aged 18 to 29 who had mild COVID-19 (a few samples of this study predate the infection). Cell type and time point are not known. What was sequenced was PBMCs or a T cell subset sorted from them (not recorded which).

CDR3 nucleotides: TGCAGCGTCTCTGCCGCCAGGGGGAATCAGCCCCAGCATTTT. Its translation is CSVSAARGNQPQHF. The chain uses TRBV29-1 and TRBJ1-5; 7 bases align to TRBD1. Germline V CDR1 and CDR2: SQVTM, ANQGSEA. The CDR3 loop spans 14 amino acids. V trimming: 6 bases; J trimming: 4 bases; junction bases outside the gene matches: 9.